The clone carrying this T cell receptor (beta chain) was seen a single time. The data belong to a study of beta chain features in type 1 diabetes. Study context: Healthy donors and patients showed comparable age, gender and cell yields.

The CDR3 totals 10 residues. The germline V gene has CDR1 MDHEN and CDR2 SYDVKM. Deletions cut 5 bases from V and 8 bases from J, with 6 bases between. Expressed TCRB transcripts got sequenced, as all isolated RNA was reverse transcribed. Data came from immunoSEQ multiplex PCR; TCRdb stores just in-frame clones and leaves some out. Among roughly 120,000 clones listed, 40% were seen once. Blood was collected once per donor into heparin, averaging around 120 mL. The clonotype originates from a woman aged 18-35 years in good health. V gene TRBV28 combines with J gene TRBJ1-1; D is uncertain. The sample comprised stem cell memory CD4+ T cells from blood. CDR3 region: CASSQIEAFF. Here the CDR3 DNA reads TGTGCCAGCAGTCAAATCGAAGCTTTCTTT.